This T cell receptor beta chain was documented in a study of patients and donors after allogeneic stem cell transplantation. CDR3 length: 17 residues. Trimming took off 5 bases at V and 7 bases at J, with 22 bases between the two ends. The germline V gene encodes CDR1 SGHRS and CDR2 YFSETQ. Using its own MiXCR run on the RT-PCR reads, TCRdb lists one record per CDR3 protein. Among over 150,000 distinct CDR3 sequences listed, about 40% were seen once. J is TRBJ1-6 and V is TRBV5-1; no reliable D call. This TCR derives from a human donor who was either an allogeneic HSCT recipient or a stem cell or donor lymphocyte infusion donor (not recorded which). It is not recorded whose cells these are; they may come from a transplant donor. Sequencing was performed on blood, either unsorted or a sorted T cell fraction (not recorded which). The CDR3, as DNA: TGCGCCAGCAGTTCTCCCGGGTCGGGAGGGAAAAATTCACCCCTCCACTTT. This gives the protein CASSSPGSGGKNSPLHF. Full variable domain (remainder filled in from reference TRBV5-1 and TRBJ1-6): KAGVTQTPRYLIKTRGQQVTLSCSPISGHRSVSWYQQTPGQGLQFLFEYFSETQRNKGNFPGRFSGRQFSNSRSEMNVSTLELGDSALYLCASSSPGSGGKNSPLHFGNGTRLTVT.